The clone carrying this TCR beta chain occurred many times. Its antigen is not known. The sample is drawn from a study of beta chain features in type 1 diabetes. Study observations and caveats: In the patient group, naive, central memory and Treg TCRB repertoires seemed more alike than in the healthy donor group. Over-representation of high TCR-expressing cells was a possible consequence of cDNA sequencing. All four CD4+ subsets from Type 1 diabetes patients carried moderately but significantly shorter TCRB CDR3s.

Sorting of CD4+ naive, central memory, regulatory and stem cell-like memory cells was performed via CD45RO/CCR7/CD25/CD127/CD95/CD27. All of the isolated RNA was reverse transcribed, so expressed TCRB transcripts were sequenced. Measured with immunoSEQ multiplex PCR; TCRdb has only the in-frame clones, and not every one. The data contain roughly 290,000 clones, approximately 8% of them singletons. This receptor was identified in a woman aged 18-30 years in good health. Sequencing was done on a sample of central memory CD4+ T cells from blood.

CDR3 residues: CASSAFLGQAGNTIYF. Here the CDR3 DNA reads TGTGCCAGCAGCGCCTTCTTAGGCCAGGCTGGAAACACCATATATTTT. The chain is built from TRBV7-2 and TRBJ1-3; D gene uncertain. The CDR3 totals 16 residues. V shed 5 bases and J shed 2 bases, with 16 bases lying between them. Germline assignment: CDR1 SGHTA and CDR2 FQGNSA.